One and the same sample provided the 27 T cell receptor beta chains below, sequenced in a study of beta chain features in type 1 diabetes listed by TCRdb under 2018. Points the paper makes about the study in general: In all four CD4+ subsets, TCRB CDR3 length was moderately but significantly shorter in type 1 diabetes patients.

No antigen is known for these receptors. Library prep was done by the immunoSEQ multiplex PCR assay. The entire isolated RNA was reverse transcribed using the High Capacity cDNA Reverse Transcription Kit, and thus expressed TCRB transcripts were sequenced. Sourced from immuneACCESS, this table was stored by TCRdb with only in-frame sequences that have V and J called. A share of the clones is absent; for the studies checked, an unresolved V gene accounts for under half, and the remainder has no known explanation. The sample profile shows under 850,000 clones; 10% to 15% of them were found once. 0.022% of the sample is held by the ten biggest clonotypes. Sequencing used naive CD4+ T cells from blood. Per the publication, the cell subset or site label means: true naive CD4+ T cells. These receptors originate from a young man with type 1 diabetes.

The gene calls are TRBV6-8 and TRBJ2-6; TRBD1 aligns across 9 bases. This CDR3 comprises 20 residues. Per the germline V gene, CDR1 is MNHGY and CDR2 is SAAAGT. J gave up 0 bases and V 0 bases, and 9 bases lay outside the gene matches. The CDR3 region is CASSYSGDRGSFSGANVLTF. CDR3 DNA sequence: TGTGCCAGCAGTTACTCGGGTGACAGGGGGTCCTTCTCTGGGGCCAACGTCCTGACTTTC.

This clone has a handful of counts. The chain's CDR3 is CVARTAPSYEQYF. CDR3 DNA sequence: TGTGTCGCCAGGACAGCACCCTCCTACGAGCAGTACTTC. The chain has TRBV30 and TRBJ2-7; tentatively, D is TRBD1 (6 bases). This CDR3 is 13 amino acids long. Germline V gives CDR1 GTSNPN, CDR2 SVGIG (reference sequence).

The CDR3 here is CASSPLGLAGVAEQFF. The CDR3 coding sequence is TGCGCCAGCAGCCCTCTGGGACTAGCGGGAGTGGCGGAGCAGTTCTTC. The chain employs TRBV5-1 and TRBJ2-1; 14 bases align to TRBD2. Germline V gene sequence: CDR1 SGHRS, CDR2 YFSETQ. Losses at the gene ends were 4 bases for V and 10 bases for J; bases not matched to a gene: 10. This CDR3 contains 16 residues.

This clone was observed a few times. The CDR3 nucleotides are TGTGCCAGCAGTTTATTGGGTTTGTTGGGCTACACCTTC. Translated, it gives CASSLLGLLGYTF. The rearrangement links TRBV28 to TRBJ1-2, with D unresolved. Germline assignment: CDR1 MDHEN and CDR2 SYDVKM. Trimming pared 1 base from V and 8 bases from J, leaving 11 bases between. The CDR3 sequence is 13 residues long.

The chain employs TRBV15 and TRBJ1-4; D is ambiguous. Germline V gene data show CDR1 as LNHNV and CDR2 as YYDKDF (reference sequence). The CDR3 is 15 residues long. V lost 0 bases, J lost 2 bases, and 7 bases lay in between. The CDR3 is CATSRDQGTNEKLFF. CDR3 nucleotide sequence: TGTGCCACCAGCAGAGATCAAGGGACTAATGAAAAACTGTTTTTT.

This chain links TRBV28 with TRBJ2-3; D may be TRBD1 or TRBD2 (5 bases each). Germline V gene data show CDR1 as MDHEN and CDR2 as SYDVKM. The ends were cut back, 6 bases at V and 1 base at J, with 17 bases in the middle. The CDR3 has 16 amino acids. The CDR3 is CASSPRSKGRTDTQYF. The DNA for the CDR3 is TGTGCCAGCAGCCCCCGTTCTAAGGGACGCACAGATACGCAGTATTTT.

The table lists this clone with a few counts. The chain links TRBV10-3 to TRBJ2-7; D gene unclear. The CDR3 loop spans 14 amino acids. Germline CDR1 and CDR2: ENHRY and SYGVKD. Trimming left V 11 bases short and J 0 bases short, with 17 bases between. CDR3 protein: CASFEGIRSYEQYF. CDR3 nucleotide sequence: TGTGCCTCATTCGAAGGGATCCGCTCCTACGAGCAGTACTTC.

J is TRBJ2-1 and V is TRBV7-9; 9 nucleotides align to TRBD1. Germline-derived CDR1 and CDR2 are SEHNR and FQNEAQ (reference sequence). V gave up 3 bases and J gave up 4 bases; unmatched junction bases: 7. The CDR3 is 16 amino acids. The CDR3 here is CASSFSGTGKYNEQFF. The CDR3, as DNA: TGTGCCAGCAGCTTCTCCGGGACAGGGAAATACAATGAGCAGTTCTTC. Combining the CDR3 with reference TRBV7-9 and TRBJ2-1 gives the whole variable domain DTGVSQNPRHKITKRGQNVTFRCDPISEHNRLYWYRQTLGQGPEFLTYFQNEAQLEKSRLLSDRFSAERPKGSFSTLEIQRTEQGDSAMYLCASSFSGTGKYNEQFFGPGTRLTVL.

A few counts support this clone. The V gene is TRBV5-4, the J gene TRBJ2-4; TRBD1 aligns across 8 bases. In germline, CDR1 is SGHNT, CDR2 YYREEE (reference sequence). This CDR3 has 14 residues. V trimming: 4 bases; J trimming: 5 bases; junction bases outside the gene matches: 5. The CDR3 DNA reads TGTGCCAGCAGCGGTGGACAGGGAGAAAACATTCAGTACTTC. Protein: CASSGGQGENIQYF.

The chain uses TRBV6-5 and TRBJ1-2; D uncertain. CDR1 is MNHEY and CDR2 is SVGAGI in the germline V gene. This CDR3 is 13 amino acids long. Trimming took 7 bases from V and 2 from J, leaving 11 bases between them. The CDR3 loop reads CASTESLNYGYTF. For the CDR3, the DNA is TGTGCCAGCACGGAATCGTTGAACTATGGCTACACCTTC.

This chain connects TRBV5-1 to TRBJ2-7; D is undetermined. Germline values: CDR1 SGHRS, CDR2 YFSETQ. Trimming pared 3 bases from V and 2 bases from J, leaving 21 bases between. This CDR3 spans 17 amino acids. CDR3 DNA: TGCGCCAGCAGCTCTGTGTTGACCACCCTAGATCCCTACGAGCAGTACTTC. Residues: CASSSVLTTLDPYEQYF.

V usage is TRBV18 and J usage is TRBJ1-5, with D possibly being TRBD1 (6 bases). CDR3 length: 14 residues. Germline V CDR1 and CDR2: KGHSH, LQKENI. Trimming took 5 bases from V and 3 from J, leaving 11 bases between them. The chain's CDR3 is CASSTQGNNQPQHF. The CDR3 DNA reads as TGTGCCAGCTCAACACAGGGAAACAATCAGCCCCAGCATTTT.

This clone was counted a few times. The chain employs TRBV19 and TRBJ1-5; D is unclear. Germline loops: CDR1 LNHDA, CDR2 SQIVND (reference sequence). The CDR3 is 12 amino acids. Trimming removed 10 bases from V and 6 bases from J, with 13 bases in between. The CDR3 reads CATSSAAQPQHF. CDR3 bases: TGTGCCACCTCTAGCGCAGCTCAGCCCCAGCATTTT.

The chain combines TRBV9 with TRBJ1-1; D not certain. Germline CDR1 SGDLS, CDR2 YYNGEE. The V and J ends lost 5 bases and 1 base respectively, with 12 bases between them. This CDR3 region has 14 residues. CDR3 in DNA: TGTGCCAGCAGTAGAGTAATTGGGAACACTGAAGCTTTCTTT. This codes for CASSRVIGNTEAFF.

The chain recombines TRBV6-5 with TRBJ1-5; maybe TRBD1 (5 bases). Trimming took 5 bases from V and 2 from J, leaving 10 bases between them. Germline lookup yields CDR1 MNHEY and CDR2 SVGAGI. This CDR3 spans 14 amino acids. The CDR3 sequence: CASSTEQGNQPQHF. CDR3 sequence (DNA): TGTGCCAGCAGTACCGAACAGGGCAATCAGCCCCAGCATTTT.

The rearrangement links TRBV30 to TRBJ2-2; possible D gene TRBD1, 6 bases. Trimming took 2 bases from V and 6 from J, leaving 13 bases between them. Germline V CDR1 and CDR2: GTSNPN, SVGIG (reference sequence). CDR3 length equals 14 residues. CDR3 sequence reads: CAWSFTGTAGELFF. CDR3 bases: TGTGCCTGGAGTTTCACAGGGACGGCCGGGGAGCTGTTTTTT.

J is TRBJ1-5 and V is TRBV10-3, with D uncertain. CDR3 size: 13 residues. Germline V gene sequence: CDR1 ENHRY, CDR2 SYGVKD. Trimming left V 9 bases short and J 0 bases short, with 9 bases between. The CDR3 DNA follows: TGTGCCATACGACGGACTAGCAATCAGCCCCAGCATTTT. Translation: CAIRRTSNQPQHF.

CDR3 nucleotides: TGTGCCATCAGTGATTCACTCTACTACGAGCAGTACTTC. This encodes CAISDSLYYEQYF. This rearrangement joins TRBV10-3 to TRBJ2-7; D is ambiguous. CDR3 length: 13 amino acids. Germline CDR1 ENHRY, CDR2 SYGVKD. Trimming stripped 3 bases from V and 3 bases from J, with 9 bases between.

This clone turned up a few times. This chain uses TRBV30 with TRBJ1-2; no reliable D call. V lost 1 base and J lost 4, with 10 bases in between. The CDR3 is made up of 13 amino acids. Germline V gives CDR1 GTSNPN, CDR2 SVGIG (reference sequence). CDR3 DNA sequence: TGTGCCTGGAGTGATAGCTACGGCTATGGCTACACCTTC. It is translated as CAWSDSYGYGYTF.

This clone was counted between two and nine times. This chain links TRBV7-9 with TRBJ1-1, with 7 positions matching TRBD1. The CDR3 spans 15 residues. Germline CDR1 is SEHNR and CDR2 is FQNEAQ (reference sequence). Germline trimming cut 5 bases from V and 7 bases from J; bases unmatched to any gene: 13. CDR3 DNA sequence: TGTGCCAGCAGCCAGCATCGGACAGGTGAAGGTGAAGCTTTCTTT. Residues: CASSQHRTGEGEAFF.

The chain has TRBV19 and TRBJ2-3, with D uncertain. This CDR3 has 14 residues. CDR1 is LNHDA and CDR2 is SQIVND in the germline V gene (reference sequence). V shed 5 bases and J shed 3 bases, with 12 bases lying between them. Here the CDR3 reads CASSEGWGTDTQYF. CDR3 in DNA: TGTGCCAGTAGTGAAGGGTGGGGTACAGATACGCAGTATTTT.

The V call is TRBV6-1, the J call TRBJ2-1, with 7 positions matching TRBD2. V was clipped by 6 bases and J by 8 bases; unmatched bases: 10. Germline V gives CDR1 MNHNS, CDR2 SASEGT. This CDR3 contains 14 residues. CDR3 sequence (DNA): TGTGCCAGCAGCCGGACCACTAGCGCCCATGAGCAGTTCTTC. It is translated as CASSRTTSAHEQFF.

The chain combines TRBV27 with TRBJ1-6; a possible D gene is TRBD1 (5 bases). Trimming removed 5 bases from V and 7 bases from J, with 15 bases in between. This CDR3 contains 15 residues. The germline gives CDR1 MNHEY, CDR2 SMNVEV (reference sequence). CDR3 coding DNA: TGTGCCAGCAGTCTACGGGACCCGGGCAATTCACCCCTCCACTTT. Protein sequence: CASSLRDPGNSPLHF.

This clone was found a few times. The V and J genes are TRBV20-1 and TRBJ2-3; no definite D call. V lost 6 bases, J lost 4 bases, and 5 bases lay in between. Per germline, CDR1 DFQATT and CDR2 SNEGSKA (reference sequence). The CDR3 is 10 residues long. The CDR3 loop is CSAPADTQYF. CDR3 coding DNA: TGCAGTGCCCCGGCAGATACGCAGTATTTT.

In its sample, this clone was seen a few times. J is TRBJ1-6 and V is TRBV6-5; D call uncertain. This CDR3 region has 12 residues. Germline CDR1 is MNHEY and CDR2 is SVGAGI. Trimming shortened V by 6 bases and J by 9 bases, and 9 bases separated the two germline ends. CDR3 residues: CASSPGLSPLHF. The CDR3 DNA follows: TGTGCCAGCAGCCCGGGTCTTTCACCCCTCCACTTT.

J is TRBJ1-6 and V is TRBV9; D is perhaps TRBD1 (5 bases). Germline assignment: CDR1 SGDLS and CDR2 YYNGEE. Trimming cost V 4 bases and J 6 bases, with 14 bases left between them. The CDR3 extends over 15 amino acids. The CDR3, as DNA: TGTGCCAGCAGCCCCTCGGGGGGGAGTAATTCACCCCTCCACTTT. Translating gives CASSPSGGSNSPLHF.

This clone was seen a few times. V gene TRBV6-5 combines with J gene TRBJ1-5, with 12 positions matching TRBD1. Per germline, CDR1 MNHEY and CDR2 SVGAGI. This CDR3 region has 16 residues. The V gene end was trimmed by 4 bases and the J gene end by 8 bases; junction bases not matched to a gene: 9. CDR3 in amino acids: CASSFLGQGAREPQHF. DNA for the CDR3: TGTGCCAGCAGTTTCCTGGGACAGGGGGCGCGGGAGCCCCAGCATTTT.